The 13 T cell receptor beta chains presented below share a single source sample, sequenced in a study of blood T cell repertoires in COVID-19. Assay: immunoSEQ multiplex PCR; the TCRdb copy retains only in-frame clones and omits some. This table has fewer than 90,000 clones, about four fifths appearing once. The specimen was peripheral blood. These receptors were obtained from a human donor in a cohort sampled during active COVID-19.

V is TRBV5-1 and J is TRBJ1-3; D is possibly TRBD1 (5 bases). Germline lookup yields CDR1 SGHRS and CDR2 YFSETQ. The CDR3 contains 15 residues. V dropped 6 bases and J dropped 4 bases, with 17 bases sitting between them. Here the CDR3 reads CASTPSGGSGNTIYF. The CDR3 nucleotides read TGCGCCAGCACCCCCTCCGGGGGAAGCGGAAACACCATATATTTT.

This clone occurred once. This chain links TRBV19 with TRBJ1-3; TRBD1 matches 10 bases. The CDR3 length is 17 residues. Germline V lookup: CDR1 LNHDA, CDR2 SQIVND (reference sequence). J lost 4 bases, V lost 5 bases, and 11 bases had no gene match. CDR3 loop: CASSPQTGTGAGNTIYF. In nucleotides, the CDR3 is TGTGCCAGTAGTCCACAAACCGGGACAGGGGCCGGAAACACCATATATTTT.

The rearrangement links TRBV5-1 to TRBJ2-7; D gene ambiguous. This CDR3 is built from 14 residues. From germline, CDR1 is SGHRS and CDR2 YFSETQ. Trimming cost V 0 bases and J 4 bases, with 11 bases left between them. The CDR3 region is CASSLDVSFYEQYF. The CDR3 bases are TGCGCCAGCAGCTTGGATGTCAGTTTTTACGAGCAGTACTTC. The full variable domain, with the rest looked up from reference TRBV5-1 and TRBJ2-7, is KAGVTQTPRYLIKTRGQQVTLSCSPISGHRSVSWYQQTPGQGLQFLFEYFSETQRNKGNFPGRFSGRQFSNSRSEMNVSTLELGDSALYLCASSLDVSFYEQYFGPGTRLTVT.

The chain recombines TRBV18 with TRBJ1-1, with no clear D. The CDR3 runs to 17 residues. V dropped 4 bases and J dropped 1 base, with 19 bases sitting between them. Germline assignment: CDR1 KGHSH and CDR2 LQKENI. The DNA of the CDR3 is TGTGCCAGCTCACGAATGGTAGGCGGTCTGGAGAACACTGAAGCTTTCTTT. This translates into CASSRMVGGLENTEAFF.

This chain links TRBV5-4 with TRBJ2-1; 7 nucleotides align to TRBD2. After removal of 0 bases from V and 4 bases from J, the junction contained 7 bases not matched to a gene. Germline values: CDR1 SGHNT, CDR2 YYREEE (reference sequence). The CDR3 consists of 16 residues. The CDR3 sequence is CASSLGSGGWYNEQFF. The DNA of the CDR3 is TGTGCCAGCAGCTTGGGATCGGGGGGTTGGTACAATGAGCAGTTCTTC. Drawing the rest from reference TRBV5-4 and TRBJ2-1, the complete variable domain is ETGVTQSPTHLIKTRGQQVTLRCSSQSGHNTVSWYQQALGQGPQFIFQYYREEENGRGNFPPRFSGLQFPNYSSELNVNALELDDSALYLCASSLGSGGWYNEQFFGPGTRLTVL.

This clone was observed once. V is TRBV7-9 and J is TRBJ2-7; 9 bases map to TRBD1. Germline CDR1 and CDR2: SEHNR and FQNEAQ (reference sequence). J was trimmed by 0 bases and V by 5 bases; bases with no gene match: 5. The CDR3 loop spans 15 amino acids. This chain's CDR3 is CASSTRTGASYEQYF. In nucleotides, the CDR3 is TGTGCCAGCAGCACTCGGACAGGGGCCTCCTACGAGCAGTACTTC.

The chain uses TRBV12-5 and TRBJ2-1; D gene unclear. CDR3 length equals 13 residues. Germline-derived CDR1 and CDR2 are LGHNT and FRNRAP. The V end was cut by 3 bases, the J end by 7 bases, with 10 bases between. CDR3: CASGFGEENEQFF. The CDR3 DNA sequence: TGTGCTAGTGGTTTTGGTGAAGAGAATGAGCAGTTCTTC.

V usage is TRBV5-1 and J usage is TRBJ1-2; a weak D match, TRBD1 (5 bases). CDR1 and CDR2 from the germline V gene are SGHRS and YFSETQ. This CDR3 comprises 13 residues. Trimming shortened V by 4 bases and J by 6 bases, and 13 bases separated the two germline ends. As DNA, the CDR3 is TGCGCCAGCAGCCCTTCAGGGCTGGATGGCTACACCTTC. It translates to CASSPSGLDGYTF. The full variable domain, with the rest looked up from reference TRBV5-1 and TRBJ1-2, is KAGVTQTPRYLIKTRGQQVTLSCSPISGHRSVSWYQQTPGQGLQFLFEYFSETQRNKGNFPGRFSGRQFSNSRSEMNVSTLELGDSALYLCASSPSGLDGYTFGSGTRLTVV.

The chain uses TRBV6-5 and TRBJ2-7, with D maybe TRBD1 (6 bases). V lost 5 bases and J lost 1, with 12 bases in between. This CDR3 contains 14 residues. CDR1 and CDR2 from the germline V gene are MNHEY and SVGAGI. The CDR3 DNA sequence: TGTGCCAGCAGTCCTGCGACAGGATCCTACGAGCAGTACTTC. Translating gives CASSPATGSYEQYF.

This clone was seen more than once but under ten times. The chain carries TRBV3-1 (or the pseudogene TRBV3-2) and TRBJ2-3, with 9 bases aligning to TRBD2. V dropped 1 base and J dropped 4; count of bases not matched to a gene: 3. Germline values: CDR1 LGHDT, CDR2 YNNKEL (reference sequence). This CDR3 has 15 amino acids. In DNA form, the CDR3 reads TGTGCCAGCAGCCAAGCTAGCGGGGCTTCAGATACGCAGTATTTT. It is translated as CASSQASGASDTQYF.

The chain joins TRBV5-1 to TRBJ2-1; D not certain. CDR3 length equals 16 residues. The V end was cut by 0 bases, the J end by 0 bases, with 10 bases between. Germline loops: CDR1 SGHRS, CDR2 YFSETQ. DNA of the CDR3: TGCGCCAGCAGCTTGGCCTCTGGAGTCTCCTACAATGAGCAGTTCTTC. Amino acids: CASSLASGVSYNEQFF.

This clone was counted a single time. The gene calls are TRBV2 and TRBJ1-2, with 7 bases aligning to TRBD1. The V gene end was trimmed by 8 bases and the J gene end by 5 bases; junction bases not matched to a gene: 8. Germline-derived CDR1 and CDR2 are SNHLY and FYNNEI. This CDR3 has 13 amino acids. CDR3 sequence reads: CASLRQGGYGYTF. The CDR3 nucleotides read TGTGCCAGCCTCCGACAGGGTGGGTATGGCTACACCTTC.

The rearrangement links TRBV3-1 (or the pseudogene TRBV3-2) to TRBJ1-2; D possibly corresponds to TRBD1 (6 bases). Germline values: CDR1 LGHDT, CDR2 YNNKEL (reference sequence). CDR3 length: 16 amino acids. V lost 4 bases and J 4 bases, leaving 19 bases between the germline ends. This chain's CDR3 is CASSRLPGELGYGYTF. CDR3 in DNA: TGTGCCAGCAGCCGTCTCCCAGGGGAACTAGGCTATGGCTACACCTTC.